Below are 2 T cell receptor beta chains sequenced from a single sample in a study of blood T cells in healthy people across ages. Then a second PCR, running roughly 7 to 11 cycles, was carried out with a sample-barcoded 5' primer and a J-beta primer mix. TCRdb analysed the 5' RACE reads with MiXCR anew, one entry per CDR3 protein. The sample contains about 930,000 distinct CDR3 sequences, about 29% of which appear only once. The data also belong to a second study, concerning T cells of mothers and their children.

Sequencing was carried out using blood. These receptors were collected from a woman in her 40s in good health.

Many counts were recorded for this clonotype. The chain has TRBV14 and TRBJ2-2; tentatively, D is TRBD2 (5 bases). Trimming cost V 0 bases and J 2 bases, with 10 bases left between them. The CDR3 is made up of 16 amino acids. The germline V gene has CDR1 SGHDN and CDR2 FVKESK. CDR3 residues: CASSQDGGINTGELFF. The CDR3 nucleotides are TGTGCCAGCAGCCAAGACGGAGGTATAAACACCGGGGAGCTGTTTTTT. The full variable domain, rest sourced from reference TRBV14 and TRBJ2-2, is EAGVTQFPSHSVIEKGQTVTLRCDPISGHDNLYWYRRVMGKEIKFLLHFVKESKQDESGMPNNRFLAERTGGTYSTLKVQPAELEDSGVYFCASSQDGGINTGELFFGEGSRLTVL.

To note about this clonotype: Being one base from a much bigger clone, this may be a read error. The rearrangement links TRBV4-3 to TRBJ2-1; no reliable D call. Germline-derived CDR1 and CDR2 are LGHNA and YSLEER. This CDR3 has 16 residues. As DNA, the CDR3 is TGCGCCAGCAGCCAAGATTGGGCTCAGGCCTACGATGAGCAGTTCTTC. This sequence encodes CASSQDWAQAYDEQFF.